This T cell receptor beta chain was sequenced in a study of T-cell reconstitution after alpha-beta-depleted transplantation in children. This clonotype was seen more than once but under ten times. V dropped 1 base and J dropped 5 bases, with 8 bases sitting between them. The germline CDR1 and CDR2 sequences are LNHDA and SQIVND (reference sequence). CDR3 length: 13 amino acids. The authors prepared the TCRbeta library with unique molecular identifiers. From the PCR reads, TCRdb called clonotypes with MiXCR, one entry per CDR3 protein. The repertoire holds 380,000 or so distinct CDR3 sequences, with roughly 13% as singletons.

Sequencing used PBMCs, obtained from the stem cell graft. The source of this sequence is a human donor who donated a stem cell graft to a child with Fanconi anemia. The chain combines TRBV19 with TRBJ1-1, with D tentatively TRBD1 (5 bases). The DNA of the CDR3 is TGTGCCAGTAGTATAGCAAGGGGAACTGAAGCTTTCTTT. Residues: CASSIARGTEAFF.